This T cell receptor (beta chain) derives from a study of tumor-infiltrating lymphocytes in primary liver carcinoma. Study context: Staging placed the tumors at T1-T3 N0M0, and they measured about 4.2 to 10 cm across.

TCR beta cDNA came from roughly 450 ng total RNA, primed with a constant-region primer. Employing slightly modified ARM-PCR, three nested multiplex PCR rounds were run, and these gave rise to the TCR beta libraries. A C-beta reverse primer was combined with TRBV1-TRBV30 forward primers in the first two PCR rounds, and each round had 10 cycles. Each CDR3 protein is one row after TCRdb ran MiXCR on the multiplex PCR reads. The repertoire has tens of thousands of distinct CDR3 sequences, 72% of them found once; the top ten carry around 19%. Co-extraction of both nucleic acids (RNA and DNA) used roughly 18-32 mg of unsorted bulk tissue. The sampling covered five separate regions of each tumor. Each of the tumor samples contained in excess of 75% viable tumor cells. This CDR3 comprises 14 residues. The ends were cut back, 11 bases at V and 4 bases at J, with 20 bases in the middle. Study observations and caveats: Blood's top-250-clone fraction was significantly lower than that of tumors (p = 0.039).

A note on this clonotype: Its antigen is unknown.

The sequenced sample consisted of liver tumor tissue from sampling region 1. Subset: tumor region T1, superior pole. This TCR came from a man aged 35 to 55 with primary liver carcinoma and hepatitis B virus infection. The gene calls are TRBV12-3 or TRBV12-4 and TRBJ1-1, with D possibly being TRBD1 (5 bases). The CDR3 sequence: CADSPQQGSTEAFF. CDR3 in DNA: TGTGCCGACAGTCCCCAGCAGGGTAGCACTGAAGCTTTCTTT.